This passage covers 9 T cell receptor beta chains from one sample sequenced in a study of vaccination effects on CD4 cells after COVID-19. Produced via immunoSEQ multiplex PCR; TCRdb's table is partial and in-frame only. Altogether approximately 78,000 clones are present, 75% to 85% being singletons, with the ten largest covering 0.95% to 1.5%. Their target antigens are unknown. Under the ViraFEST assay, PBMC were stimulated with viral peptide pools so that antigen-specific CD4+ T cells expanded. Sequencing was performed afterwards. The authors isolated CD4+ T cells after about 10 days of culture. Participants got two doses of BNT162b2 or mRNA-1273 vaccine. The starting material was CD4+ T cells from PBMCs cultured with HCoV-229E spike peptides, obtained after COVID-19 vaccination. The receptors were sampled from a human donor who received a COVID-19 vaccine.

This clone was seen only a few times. CDR3 protein: CASSLVGAGNTEAFF. The CDR3 DNA follows: TGTGCCAGCAGCTTAGTGGGGGCAGGGAACACTGAAGCTTTCTTT. The chain is built from TRBV7-9 and TRBJ1-1; a possible D gene is TRBD1 (6 bases). This CDR3 region has 15 residues. Germline CDR1 reads SEHNR; CDR2 reads FQNEAQ (reference sequence). V was clipped by 1 base and J by 1 base, with 10 bases between them.

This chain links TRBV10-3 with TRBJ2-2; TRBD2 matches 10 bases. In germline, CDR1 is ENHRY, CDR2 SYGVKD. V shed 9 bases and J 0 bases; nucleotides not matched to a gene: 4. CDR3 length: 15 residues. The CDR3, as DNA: TGTGCCATTTTTAGCGGGGGGCCGAACACCGGGGAGCTGTTTTTT. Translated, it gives CAIFSGGPNTGELFF.

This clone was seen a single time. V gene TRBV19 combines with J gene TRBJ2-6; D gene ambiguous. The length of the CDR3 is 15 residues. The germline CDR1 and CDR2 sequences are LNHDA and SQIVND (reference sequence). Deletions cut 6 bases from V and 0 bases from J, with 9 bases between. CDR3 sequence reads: CASSRQYSGANVLTF. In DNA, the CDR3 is TGTGCCAGTAGCCGCCAATACTCTGGGGCCAACGTCCTGACTTTC. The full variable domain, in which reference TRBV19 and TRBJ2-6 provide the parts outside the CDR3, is DGGITQSPKYLFRKEGQNVTLSCEQNLNHDAMYWYRQDPGQGLRLIYYSQIVNDFQKGDIAEGYSVSREKKESFPLTVTSAQKNPTAFYLCASSRQYSGANVLTFGAGSRLTVL.

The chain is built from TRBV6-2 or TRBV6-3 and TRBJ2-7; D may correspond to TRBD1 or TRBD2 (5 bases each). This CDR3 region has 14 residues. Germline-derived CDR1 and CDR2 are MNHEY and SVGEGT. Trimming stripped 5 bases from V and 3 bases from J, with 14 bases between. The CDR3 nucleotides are TGTGCCAGCAGTCAAGACGGGACGGTCTACGAGCAGTACGTC. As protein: CASSQDGTVYEQYV.

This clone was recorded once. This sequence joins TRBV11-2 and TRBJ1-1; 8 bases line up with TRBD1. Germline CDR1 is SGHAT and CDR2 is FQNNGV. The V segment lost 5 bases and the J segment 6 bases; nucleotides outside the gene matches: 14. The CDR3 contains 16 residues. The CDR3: CASSTGQATGNAEAFF. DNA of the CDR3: TGTGCCAGCAGCACGGGACAGGCGACAGGCAACGCTGAAGCTTTCTTT.

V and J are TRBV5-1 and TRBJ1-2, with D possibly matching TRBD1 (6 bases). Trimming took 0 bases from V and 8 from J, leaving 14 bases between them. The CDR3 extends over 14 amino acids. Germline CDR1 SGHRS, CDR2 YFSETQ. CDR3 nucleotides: TGCGCCAGCAGCTTGGCATCAGGGGAGAGCGGCTACACCTTC. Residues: CASSLASGESGYTF. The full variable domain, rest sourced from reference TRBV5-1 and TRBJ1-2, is KAGVTQTPRYLIKTRGQQVTLSCSPISGHRSVSWYQQTPGQGLQFLFEYFSETQRNKGNFPGRFSGRQFSNSRSEMNVSTLELGDSALYLCASSLASGESGYTFGSGTRLTVV.

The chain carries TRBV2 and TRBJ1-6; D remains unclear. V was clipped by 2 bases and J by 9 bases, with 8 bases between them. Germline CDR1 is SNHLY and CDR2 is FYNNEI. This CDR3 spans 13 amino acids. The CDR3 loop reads CASSESPFSPLHF. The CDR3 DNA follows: TGTGCCAGCAGTGAATCTCCGTTTTCACCCCTCCACTTT.

The DNA for the CDR3 is TGTGCCAGCAGCCCTCACTGGGACAGGGTGTGGGAGACCCAGTACTTC. Translated, it gives CASSPHWDRVWETQYF. The rearrangement links TRBV9 to TRBJ2-5; 9 nucleotides match TRBD1. Trimming at V came to 4 bases and at J to 5 bases, leaving 12 bases not matched to a gene. The CDR3 has 16 residues. Per germline, CDR1 SGDLS and CDR2 YYNGEE. Full variable domain (missing parts from reference TRBV9 and TRBJ2-5): DSGVTQTPKHLITATGQRVTLRCSPRSGDLSVYWYQQSLDQGLQFLIQYYNGEERAKGNILERFSAQQFPDLHSELNLSSLELGDSALYFCASSPHWDRVWETQYFGPGTRLLVL.

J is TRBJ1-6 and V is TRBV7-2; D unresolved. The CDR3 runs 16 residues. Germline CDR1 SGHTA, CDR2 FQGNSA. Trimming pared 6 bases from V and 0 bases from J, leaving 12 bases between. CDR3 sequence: CASSFSGSSYNSPLHF. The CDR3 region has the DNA TGTGCCAGCAGTTTCTCCGGGAGCTCCTATAATTCACCCCTCCACTTT.